These 18 T cell receptor beta chains came from one sample sequenced in a study of blood T cell repertoires in COVID-19. Produced via immunoSEQ multiplex PCR; TCRdb's table is partial and in-frame only. The sample includes roughly 290,000 clones, around 88% of them seen just once. Material for sequencing was peripheral blood. The receptors were sampled from a man under 40 with acute or convalescent COVID-19.

The rearrangement uses TRBV19 and TRBJ1-2; maybe TRBD1 (5 bases). Trimming shortened V by 8 bases and J by 5 bases, and 21 bases separated the two germline ends. The length of the CDR3 is 15 residues. Germline V gene sequence: CDR1 LNHDA, CDR2 SQIVND (reference sequence). Here the CDR3 reads CASRPYEEGRYGYTF. Written as DNA, the CDR3 is TGTGCCAGTCGTCCTTATGAGGAGGGGCGTTATGGCTACACCTTC.

The V call is TRBV11-2, the J call TRBJ2-7; D not certain. The germline CDR1 and CDR2 sequences are SGHAT and FQNNGV. V dropped 5 bases and J dropped 0 bases, with 20 bases sitting between them. The CDR3 has 17 amino acids. The CDR3: CASSVRVGVSLSYEQYF. CDR3 bases: TGTGCCAGCAGCGTCCGGGTGGGTGTTTCCCTCTCCTACGAGCAGTACTTC.

This clone was counted a few times. CDR3 sequence: CASRRTGHIEQYF. Here the CDR3 DNA reads TGTGCCAGCAGAAGGACAGGGCATATCGAGCAGTACTTC. The chain links TRBV6-5 to TRBJ2-7; 8 positions match TRBD1. V dropped 6 bases and J dropped 6; count of bases not matched to a gene: 7. This CDR3 has 13 residues. Germline assignment: CDR1 MNHEY and CDR2 SVGAGI.

This clone showed up just once. This chain uses TRBV3-1 (or the pseudogene TRBV3-2) with TRBJ1-4; possible D gene TRBD1, 6 bases. Trimming took off 4 bases at V and 11 bases at J, with 23 bases between the two ends. There are 16 residues in the CDR3. Germline CDR1 is LGHDT and CDR2 is YNNKEL (reference sequence). As DNA, the CDR3 is TGTGCCAGCAGCCCCTTCCGGGGACCCCAGCAGGGGAAACTGTTTTTT. It translates to CASSPFRGPQQGKLFF.

This clone was seen a single time. The CDR3 region is CASSLDLAGYNEQFF. CDR3 nucleotide sequence: TGCGCCAGCAGCTTGGACCTAGCGGGTTACAATGAGCAGTTCTTC. The rearrangement uses TRBV5-1 and TRBJ2-1, with 8 bases identical to TRBD2. Trimming removed 0 bases from V and 4 bases from J; junction bases left unmatched: 3. The germline V gene has CDR1 SGHRS and CDR2 YFSETQ. This CDR3 spans 15 amino acids. Drawing the rest from reference TRBV5-1 and TRBJ2-1, the complete variable domain is KAGVTQTPRYLIKTRGQQVTLSCSPISGHRSVSWYQQTPGQGLQFLFEYFSETQRNKGNFPGRFSGRQFSNSRSEMNVSTLELGDSALYLCASSLDLAGYNEQFFGPGTRLTVL.

The chain recombines TRBV30 with TRBJ2-7, with 8 positions matching TRBD1. CDR1 is GTSNPN and CDR2 is SVGIG in the germline V gene (reference sequence). V trimming: 0 bases; J trimming: 7 bases; junction bases outside the gene matches: 14. The CDR3 runs to 16 residues. The CDR3: CAWSVRPTGATREQYF. CDR3 coding DNA: TGTGCCTGGAGTGTACGTCCGACAGGGGCTACAAGGGAGCAGTACTTC.

The chain is built from TRBV5-1 and TRBJ2-7; TRBD2 agrees at 7 bases. Germline CDR1 and CDR2: SGHRS and YFSETQ. V trimming: 0 bases; J trimming: 6 bases; junction bases outside the gene matches: 6. The CDR3 loop spans 14 amino acids. The CDR3 here is CASSLVGRAGEQYF. DNA of the CDR3: TGCGCCAGCAGCTTGGTTGGGAGGGCGGGCGAGCAGTACTTC.

The V gene is TRBV7-3, the J gene TRBJ1-5, with D perhaps TRBD1 (6 bases). CDR3 size: 16 residues. The V gene's germline CDR1 is SGHTA and CDR2 FQGTGA. V lost 1 base to trimming and J lost 1 base, with 11 bases between them. The CDR3, as DNA: TGTGCCAGCAGCTTAAGGGGGAGGGGGAGCAATCAGCCCCAGCATTTT. Its translation is CASSLRGRGSNQPQHF. The variable domain in full, with the rest retrieved from reference TRBV7-3 and TRBJ1-5, is GAGVSQTPSNKVTEKGKYVELRCDPISGHTALYWYRQSLGQGPEFLIYFQGTGAADDSGLPNDRFFAVRPEGSVSTLKIQRTERGDSAVYLCASSLRGRGSNQPQHFGDGTRLSIL.

The J gene is TRBJ2-3, the V gene TRBV21-1; TRBD2 is taken as the D call from the table, unchecked against the DNA. TRBV21-1 is described as a pseudogene. The CDR3 runs to 15 residues. The CDR3 nucleotides are TGTGCCAGCAGCCCCCGCCGGGGGGGGGCAGATACGCAGTATTTT. Translating it yields CASSPRRGGADTQYF.

This clone was recorded only once. This CDR3 is CASSLVGTGTYEQYF. CDR3 nucleotides: TGTGCCAGCAGTTTAGTCGGGACAGGAACCTACGAGCAGTACTTC. V is TRBV27 and J is TRBJ2-7; 8 bases are shared with TRBD1. Germline lookup yields CDR1 MNHEY and CDR2 SMNVEV (reference sequence). V lost 2 bases, J lost 2 bases, and 5 bases stayed unmatched. The length of the CDR3 is 15 residues.

The chain joins TRBV5-1 to TRBJ2-2; 9 nucleotides line up with TRBD1. V dropped 4 bases and J dropped 4; count of bases not matched to a gene: 5. The CDR3 contains 15 residues. Germline V gene lookup returns CDR1 SGHRS and CDR2 YFSETQ. The chain's CDR3 is CASSLWTGVTGELFF. The CDR3 DNA is TGCGCCAGCAGCCTTTGGACAGGGGTCACCGGGGAGCTGTTTTTT.

The chain joins TRBV29-1 to TRBJ1-2; 9 nucleotides match TRBD1. The CDR3 contains 14 residues. Germline V gives CDR1 SQVTM, CDR2 ANQGSEA. V trimming: 7 bases; J trimming: 5 bases; junction bases outside the gene matches: 11. In DNA, the CDR3 is TGCAGCGCCGGAAATCTGGGACAGGGTTATGGCTACACCTTC. This gives the protein CSAGNLGQGYGYTF.

The V call is TRBV30, the J call TRBJ2-4; TRBD2 aligns across 8 bases. The V and J ends lost 0 bases and 0 bases, in that order; junction bases with no gene match: 1. This CDR3 contains 15 residues. Germline-derived CDR1 and CDR2 are GTSNPN and SVGIG (reference sequence). CDR3 DNA sequence: TGTGCCTGGAGTGTCGGGGGGGGAGCCAAAAACATTCAGTACTTC. Translating gives CAWSVGGGAKNIQYF.

This clone has a single count. In DNA, the CDR3 is TGTGCCAGCAGGCCAGAACCGGGACAGGGGTATCAGCCCCAGCATTTT. Its protein product is CASRPEPGQGYQPQHF. V gene TRBV28 combines with J gene TRBJ1-5, with 10 bases matching TRBD1. The germline gives CDR1 MDHEN, CDR2 SYDVKM. The CDR3 runs 16 residues. V was clipped by 6 bases and J by 5 bases; unmatched bases: 10.

This clone was detected only once. The chain uses TRBV11-3 and TRBJ2-1, with 7 nucleotides matching TRBD2. V lost 4 bases, J lost 9 bases, and 9 bases stayed unmatched. The CDR3 extends over 14 amino acids. Per germline, CDR1 SGHNT and CDR2 YENEEA. The CDR3 reads CASSSTSLNTEQFF. CDR3 nucleotide sequence: TGTGCCAGCAGCTCGACTAGCCTCAATACTGAGCAGTTCTTC.

The gene calls are TRBV7-9 and TRBJ1-4; 8 nucleotides agree with TRBD1. With V trimmed by 7 bases and J by 2 bases, 6 bases remained unmatched. Germline CDR1 SEHNR, CDR2 FQNEAQ (reference sequence). This CDR3 contains 15 residues. CDR3 sequence (DNA): TGTGCCAGCAACAAAGGGACAGGTACTAATGAAAAACTGTTTTTT. Residues: CASNKGTGTNEKLFF.

The chain has TRBV28 and TRBJ1-2, with 7 bases lining up with TRBD1. The CDR3 has 14 amino acids. Germline CDR1 and CDR2: MDHEN and SYDVKM. Unmatched junction bases numbered 4, after V lost 2 bases and J lost 4 bases. CDR3 sequence reads: CASSLPGGTYGYTF. The CDR3 nucleotides read TGTGCCAGCAGTTTACCAGGGGGGACCTATGGCTACACCTTC.

This rearrangement joins TRBV3-1 (or the pseudogene TRBV3-2) to TRBJ1-1; D not resolved. Between the trimmed V and J ends, which lost 3 bases and 3 bases, there was a span of 8 bases. This CDR3 is 13 amino acids long. The germline CDR1 and CDR2 sequences are LGHDT and YNNKEL (reference sequence). CDR3 bases: TGTGCCAGCAGCCAGCAGAGGGACACTGAAGCTTTCTTT. It translates to CASSQQRDTEAFF.